The rows below give T cell receptor beta chains drawn from one sample of a study of cytomegalovirus exposure and HLA in healthy donors. The protocol was immunoSEQ multiplex PCR, while the TCRdb copy is restricted to in-frame clones and leaves out a portion. This table has about 140,000 clones, 80% appearing once. The specimen was PBMCs. These receptors were obtained from a male donor in good health and CMV-seropositive. CDR3s include the opening cysteine and the closing phenylalanine or tryptophan. Fields, in order: clone size, J gene, V gene, D gene, CDR3 protein, CDR3 DNA. D genes are given only for firm matches. Only part of the rows carry a size: once, few, many, or a class if the clone is expanded.

NA,TRBJ1-6,TRBV10-2,NA,CASRGDQYNSPLHF,TGCGCCAGCAGGGGAGACCAGTATAATTCACCCCTCCACTTT
NA,TRBJ1-2,TRBV7-9,NA,CASSLELAGNDFWGYTF,TGTGCCAGCAGCTTAGAGTTGGCAGGGAACGACTTTTGGGGCTACACCTTC
NA,TRBJ2-5,TRBV7-9,NA,CASSLAGVGETQYF,TGTGCCAGCAGCTTAGCGGGCGTTGGAGAGACCCAGTACTTC
NA,TRBJ2-1,TRBV29-1,TRBD2,CSVAPGGHEQFF,TGCAGCGTGGCCCCGGGGGGGCATGAGCAGTTCTTC
NA,TRBJ1-1,TRBV19,TRBD1,CASSFGTGVAEAFF,TGTGCCAGTAGTTTTGGGACAGGGGTTGCCGAAGCTTTCTTT
once,TRBJ2-1,TRBV19,NA,CASSVGQGFYEQFF,TGTGCCAGTAGTGTGGGGCAGGGATTCTATGAGCAGTTCTTC
NA,TRBJ2-1,TRBV9,NA,CASSVGVLTRDEQFF,TGTGCCAGCAGCGTAGGAGTTTTGACTCGCGATGAGCAGTTCTTC
NA,TRBJ2-2,TRBV5-4,TRBD1,CASSLIGTANTGELFF,TGTGCCAGCAGCTTGATCGGGACAGCGAACACCGGGGAGCTGTTTTTT
NA,TRBJ2-7,TRBV5-1,NA,CASSLTEGSEQYF,TGCGCCAGCAGCTTGACCGAGGGTAGCGAGCAGTACTTC
NA,TRBJ1-2,TRBV9,TRBD1,CASSVGQGWHYGYTF,TGTGCCAGCAGCGTCGGACAGGGCTGGCACTATGGCTACACCTTC
NA,TRBJ1-5,TRBV10-3,NA,CAISVELNQPQHF,TGTGCCATCAGTGTCGAACTCAATCAGCCCCAGCATTTT
NA,TRBJ2-5,TRBV6-1,NA,CASSEARTMYQETQYF,TGTGCCAGCAGTGAAGCCAGGACTATGTACCAAGAGACCCAGTACTTC
NA,TRBJ1-1,TRBV5-1,NA,CASSLEDLAPEAFF,TGCGCCAGCAGCTTGGAAGATCTCGCGCCTGAAGCTTTCTTT
NA,TRBJ1-6,TRBV7-9,NA,CASAPPQGAYSPLHF,TGTGCCAGCGCCCCCCCACAGGGCGCTTATTCACCCCTCCACTTT
few,TRBJ1-2,TRBV5-5,TRBD1,CASSSWGQGAEGYTF,TGTGCCAGCAGCTCCTGGGGACAGGGGGCGGAAGGCTACACCTTC
NA,TRBJ2-2,TRBV7-6,NA,CASSFIVETGGGHTGELFF,TGTGCCAGCAGCTTTATCGTCGAGACAGGCGGGGGCCACACCGGGGAGCTGTTTTTT
NA,TRBJ1-2,TRBV13,TRBD1,CASSLGLGDRGGYTF,TGTGCCAGCAGCTTAGGTCTCGGGGACAGGGGTGGCTACACCTTC
NA,TRBJ1-2,TRBV2,TRBD1,CASRTGTGDYGYTF,TGTGCCAGCAGGACAGGGACTGGGGACTATGGCTACACCTTC
once,TRBJ2-7,TRBV28,TRBD2,CASSFYSGRVSYF,TGTGCCAGCAGTTTCTATAGCGGGAGAGTATCGTACTTC
NA,TRBJ2-1,TRBV15,NA,CATSRSYNEQFF,TGTGCCACCAGCAGGTCTTACAATGAGCAGTTCTTC
NA,TRBJ1-1,TRBV7-9,NA,CASSLEEASTEAFF,TGTGCCAGCAGCTTAGAGGAGGCATCCACTGAAGCTTTCTTT
NA,TRBJ2-1,TRBV6-6,TRBD2,CAAGTSGYNEQFF,TGTGCCGCAGGGACTAGCGGCTACAATGAGCAGTTCTTC
NA,TRBJ1-1,TRBV28,NA,CASSPQNTEAFF,TGTGCCAGCAGTCCCCAAAACACTGAAGCTTTCTTT
NA,TRBJ2-5,TRBV5-1,TRBD2,CASSLIGTSQETQYF,TGCGCCAGCAGCTTAATAGGGACTAGCCAAGAGACCCAGTACTTC
NA,TRBJ1-2,TRBV7-8,NA,CASSLAVSSDSYGYTF,TGTGCCAGCAGCTTAGCCGTCTCGTCAGACAGCTATGGCTACACCTTC
NA,TRBJ2-3,TRBV11-3,TRBD2,CASSLGLAGEGDTQYF,TGTGCCAGCAGCTTAGGTTTAGCGGGAGAGGGGGATACGCAGTATTTT
NA,TRBJ2-5,TRBV29-1,TRBD2,CSVEWRYRLAGPQETQYF,TGCAGCGTTGAATGGCGGTATCGGCTAGCGGGACCGCAAGAGACCCAGTACTTC